This section outlines one TCR beta chain sequence together with its context. Its antigen specificity is not known. No much larger clone exists at a distance of one base, and base qualities are not known. Inclusive of the bounding cysteine and phenylalanine, the CDR3 is 16 residues long. Of the read, only the CDR3 DNA is kept; its 48 bases are in frame from base 1. The germline V gene encodes CDR1 LGHDT and CDR2 YNNKEL (reference sequence). Deletion took 4 bases off V and 2 bases off J, with a span of 12 bases between the germline ends. The data are from a study of blood T cell repertoires in COVID-19 (dated by TCRdb to about 2020). The study in broad terms: The collaborator samples originated in the United States, Italy and Spain and spanned the acute and convalescent phases of COVID-19. The repertoires were released in a freely available public database meant as a resource for research on the immune response to SARS-CoV-2. The samples were drawn from the first 160 participants of the ongoing ImmuneRACE study and from 950 to 1,500 subjects provided by 6 global collaborators. A de-identified subject ID, COVID-19 status, age in years and sex were almost always included in the sample metadata. HLA class I and class II types, where available, came from metadata supplied by the sample provider rather than from assay-based typing. Deeply sampled blood TCRbeta repertoires from subjects exposed to, actively infected with, or recovered from COVID-19 were included in the dataset. The material from the prospective study consisted of cDNA or gDNA derived from T cells, B-cell-depleted T cells, or PBMCs.

What the research found in general, with its limitations: The quantity of clinical and demographic metadata differed by source and by participant and was supplied without curation.

The immunoSEQ Assay, a bias-controlled multiplex PCR, was used to amplify TCRbeta CDR3 regions from genomic DNA. Per the source publication's procedure: Within the assay, amplification of reference gene primers was used to estimate how many nucleated cells each sample contained. Sequence reads were collapsed and filtered to measure the absolute abundance of every unique TCRbeta CDR3 rearrangement. For each sample, productive Simpson clonality was calculated by taking the square root of Simpson's diversity index across productive rearrangements. Not all clones reach the TCRdb copy of this immuneACCESS table, which keeps in-frame sequences only. Checked studies attribute under half of the gap to unresolved V genes and leave the rest unexplained. V and J calls and clone size are copied from that table; D and trimming were computed from the DNA. The sample data list about 86,000 clones, and more than 65% of these were observed just once. Of the sample, about 10% falls within the top ten clones.

Whole blood was collected in K2EDTA tubes by collaborating institutions according to the institutions' own protocols. For TCRbeta analysis, collaborators shipped samples in one of three forms: frozen whole blood, isolated PBMCs, or DNA extracted from either of those sample types. The sequence derives from a man in his 70s with acute or convalescent COVID-19. The specimen sequenced was peripheral blood. In this chain, TRBV3-1 (or the pseudogene TRBV3-2) is recombined with TRBJ2-6; a tentative D call is TRBD2 (7 bases match). The DNA is TGTGCCAGCAGCCCCCAAGGGGGGGCTGGGGCCAACGTCCTGACTTTC. This is translated as CASSPQGGAGANVLTF.